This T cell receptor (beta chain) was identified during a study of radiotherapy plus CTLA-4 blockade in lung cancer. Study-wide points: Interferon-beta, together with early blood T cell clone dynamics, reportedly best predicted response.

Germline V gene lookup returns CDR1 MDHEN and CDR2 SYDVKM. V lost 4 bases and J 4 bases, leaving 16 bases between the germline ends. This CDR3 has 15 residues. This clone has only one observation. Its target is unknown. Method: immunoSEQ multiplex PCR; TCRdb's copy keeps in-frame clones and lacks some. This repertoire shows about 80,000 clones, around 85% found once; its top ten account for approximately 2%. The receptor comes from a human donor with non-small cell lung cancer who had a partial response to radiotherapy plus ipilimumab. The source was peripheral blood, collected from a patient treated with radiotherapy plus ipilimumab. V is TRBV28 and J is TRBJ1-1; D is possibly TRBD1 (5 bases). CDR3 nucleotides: TGTGCCAGCAGTTCGAGGACGGGGGGGAGCACTGAAGCTTTCTTT. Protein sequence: CASSSRTGGSTEAFF.